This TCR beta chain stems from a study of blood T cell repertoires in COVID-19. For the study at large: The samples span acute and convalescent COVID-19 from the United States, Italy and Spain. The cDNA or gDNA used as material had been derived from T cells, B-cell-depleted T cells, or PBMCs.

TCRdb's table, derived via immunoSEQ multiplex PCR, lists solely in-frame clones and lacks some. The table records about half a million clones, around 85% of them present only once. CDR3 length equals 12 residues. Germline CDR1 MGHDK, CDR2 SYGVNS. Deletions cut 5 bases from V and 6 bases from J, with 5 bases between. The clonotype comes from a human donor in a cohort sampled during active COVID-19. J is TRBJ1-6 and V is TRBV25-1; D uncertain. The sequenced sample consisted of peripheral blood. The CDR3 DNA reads TGTGCCAGCAGTTCCGTTAATTCACCCCTCCACTTT. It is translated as CASSSVNSPLHF.